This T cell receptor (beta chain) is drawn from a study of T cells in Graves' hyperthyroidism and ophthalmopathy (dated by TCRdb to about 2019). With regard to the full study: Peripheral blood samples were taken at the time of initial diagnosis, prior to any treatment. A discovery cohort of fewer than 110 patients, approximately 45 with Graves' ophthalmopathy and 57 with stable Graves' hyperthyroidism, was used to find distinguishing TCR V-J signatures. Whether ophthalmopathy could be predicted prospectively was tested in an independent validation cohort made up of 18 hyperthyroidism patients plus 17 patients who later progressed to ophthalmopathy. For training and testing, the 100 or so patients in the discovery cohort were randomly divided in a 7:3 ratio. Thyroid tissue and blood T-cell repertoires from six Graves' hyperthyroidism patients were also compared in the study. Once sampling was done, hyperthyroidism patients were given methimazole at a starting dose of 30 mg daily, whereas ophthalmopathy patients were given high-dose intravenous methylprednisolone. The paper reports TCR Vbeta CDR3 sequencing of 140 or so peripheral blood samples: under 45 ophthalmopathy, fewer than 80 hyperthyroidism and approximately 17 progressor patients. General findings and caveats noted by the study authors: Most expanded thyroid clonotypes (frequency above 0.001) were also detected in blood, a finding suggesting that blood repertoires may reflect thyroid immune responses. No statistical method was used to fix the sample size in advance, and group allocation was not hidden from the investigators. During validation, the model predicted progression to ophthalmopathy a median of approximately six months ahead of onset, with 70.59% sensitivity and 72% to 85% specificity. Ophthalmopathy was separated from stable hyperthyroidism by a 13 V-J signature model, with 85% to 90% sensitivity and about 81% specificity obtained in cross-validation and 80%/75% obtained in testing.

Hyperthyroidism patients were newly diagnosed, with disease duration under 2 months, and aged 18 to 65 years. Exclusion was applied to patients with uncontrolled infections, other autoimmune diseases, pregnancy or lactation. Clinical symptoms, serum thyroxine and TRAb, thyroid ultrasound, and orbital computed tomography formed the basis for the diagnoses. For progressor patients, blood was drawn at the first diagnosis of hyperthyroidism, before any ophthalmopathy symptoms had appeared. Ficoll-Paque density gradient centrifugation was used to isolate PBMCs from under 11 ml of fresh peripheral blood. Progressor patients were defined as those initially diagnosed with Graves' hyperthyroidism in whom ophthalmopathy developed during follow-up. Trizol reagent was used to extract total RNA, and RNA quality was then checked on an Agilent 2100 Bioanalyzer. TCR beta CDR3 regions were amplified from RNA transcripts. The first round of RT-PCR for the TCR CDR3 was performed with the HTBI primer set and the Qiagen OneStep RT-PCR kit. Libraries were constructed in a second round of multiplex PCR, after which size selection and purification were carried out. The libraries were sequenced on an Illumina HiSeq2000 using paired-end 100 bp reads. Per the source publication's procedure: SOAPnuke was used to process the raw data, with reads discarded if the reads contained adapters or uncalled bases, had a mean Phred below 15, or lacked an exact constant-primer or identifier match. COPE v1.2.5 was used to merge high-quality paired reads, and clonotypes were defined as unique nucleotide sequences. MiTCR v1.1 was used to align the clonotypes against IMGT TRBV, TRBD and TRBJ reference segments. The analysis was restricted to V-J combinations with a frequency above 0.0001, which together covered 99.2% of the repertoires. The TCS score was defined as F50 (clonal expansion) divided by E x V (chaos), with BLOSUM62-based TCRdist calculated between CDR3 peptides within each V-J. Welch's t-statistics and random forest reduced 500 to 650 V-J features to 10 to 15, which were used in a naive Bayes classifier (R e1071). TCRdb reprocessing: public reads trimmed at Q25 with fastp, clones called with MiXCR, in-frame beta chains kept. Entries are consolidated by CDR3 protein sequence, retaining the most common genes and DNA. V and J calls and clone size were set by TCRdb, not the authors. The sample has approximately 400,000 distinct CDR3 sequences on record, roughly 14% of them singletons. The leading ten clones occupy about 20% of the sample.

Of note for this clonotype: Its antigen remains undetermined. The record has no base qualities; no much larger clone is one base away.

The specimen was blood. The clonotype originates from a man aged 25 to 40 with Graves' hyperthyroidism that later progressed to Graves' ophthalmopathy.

CDR3 reads: CASSTERGETQYF. The DNA sequence is given as TGTGCCAGCAGCACAGAAAGGGGAGAGACCCAGTACTTC. Recombination connected TRBV11-2 to TRBJ2-5; the D gene is perhaps TRBD1, on 5 matching bases. CDR1 and CDR2 are drawn from the germline V gene: SGHAT, FQNNGV. V loses 5 bases of germline sequence and J loses 4 bases, and the interval between the two ends is 11 bases. The CDR3 sequence holds 13 residues, the cysteine and phenylalanine included. The entry retains the CDR3 DNA only, 39 bases that are in frame from base 1.